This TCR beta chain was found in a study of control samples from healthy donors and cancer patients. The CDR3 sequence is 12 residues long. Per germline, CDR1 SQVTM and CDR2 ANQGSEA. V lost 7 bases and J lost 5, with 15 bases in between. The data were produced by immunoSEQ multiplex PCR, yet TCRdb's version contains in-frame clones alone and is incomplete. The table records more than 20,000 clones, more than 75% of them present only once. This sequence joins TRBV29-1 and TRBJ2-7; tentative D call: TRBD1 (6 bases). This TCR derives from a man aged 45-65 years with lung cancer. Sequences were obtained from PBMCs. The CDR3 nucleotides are TGCAGCGCCGTGGACAGTGGCAACGAGCAGTACTTC. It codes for CSAVDSGNEQYF.